These 10 T cell receptor beta chains came from one sample sequenced in a study of CD8+CD57+ T cells in acquired aplastic anemia (dated by TCRdb to the late 2010s). Sequencing was carried out with an Illumina HiSeq 2000. Genomic DNA served as template for TCR beta VDJ combination and CDR3 sequence profiling. TCRdb trimmed the raw reads at Q25, called clones with MiXCR and kept productive beta chains. Identical CDR3 protein sequences are pooled into one entry, listed with their most common genes and DNA. The sample table shows 450,000 to 600,000 distinct CDR3 sequences, and under 40% are seen once. Nearly 0.85% of the sample is in the top ten clones. The patients picked for sequencing were ones in whom flow cytometry had shown an expansion of CD8+CD57+ cells. Sequencing was performed on sorted CD4+, CD8+, or CD8+CD57+ T cells (not recorded which) from PBMCs. Every receptor here comes from a human donor with aplastic anemia.

The CDR3 here is CATQGGEGGGYTF. CDR3 DNA: TGTGCCACCCAGGGAGGGGAAGGAGGTGGCTACACCTTC. The rearrangement uses TRBV10-3 and TRBJ1-2, with D maybe TRBD1 (5 bases). Deletions cut 10 bases from V and 7 bases from J, with 19 bases between. CDR3 size: 13 residues. Germline V gene sequence: CDR1 ENHRY, CDR2 SYGVKD.

This clonotype has a count of ten or more. The V call is TRBV12-3 or TRBV12-4, the J call TRBJ1-2; 8 bases are shared with TRBD1. CDR3 size: 15 residues. Trimming removed 5 bases from V and 4 bases from J; junction bases left unmatched: 9. The CDR3 coding sequence is TGTGCCAGCAGTCCCGGACAGGGTCTAGGCTATGGCTACACCTTC. As protein: CASSPGQGLGYGYTF.

On this clonotype itself: One end of the junction varies from germline; a read error may be responsible. The rearrangement joins TRBV20-1 to TRBJ2-1; 10 bases agree with TRBD2. This CDR3 region has 17 residues. Germline CDR1 is DFQATT and CDR2 is SNEGSKA (reference sequence). The CDR3 region has the DNA TGCAGTGCTAGAGATAGCGGCCTAGCGGGAGTTTTGCATGAGCAGTCCTTC. Translating it yields CSARDSGLAGVLHEQSF.

This clonotype was recorded a few times. This chain uses TRBV3-1 with TRBJ2-7; D is perhaps TRBD2 (5 bases). V was cut by 1 base and J by 2 bases, with 18 bases left in between. The CDR3 is 17 amino acids. Germline CDR1 and CDR2: LGHDT and YNNKEL (reference sequence). For the CDR3, the DNA is TGTGCCAGCAGCCAAGTCATGGGGTGGGAGTCAACCTACGAGCAGTACTTC. Amino acid sequence: CASSQVMGWESTYEQYF.

This clonotype has only a few counts. This sequence joins TRBV6-1 and TRBJ1-2; no clear D gene. V was pared by 5 bases and J by 2 bases, with 15 bases between. CDR3 length: 15 residues. CDR1 and CDR2 from the germline V gene are MNHNS and SASEGT. Here the CDR3 reads CASSPSRGTNYGYTF. CDR3 in DNA: TGTGCCAGCAGTCCCTCCCGGGGTACAAACTATGGCTACACCTTC.

V is TRBV5-1 and J is TRBJ1-1; 8 bases are a match to TRBD1. J lost 6 bases, V lost 5 bases, and 9 bases had no gene match. Germline assignment: CDR1 SGHRS and CDR2 YFSETQ. The CDR3 is 14 amino acids. In DNA, the CDR3 is TGCGCCAGCAGTTTGATGGGACAGGTGCCTGAAGCTTTCTTT. Protein: CASSLMGQVPEAFF.

The chain couples TRBV7-4 to TRBJ2-2; D call uncertain. The V end was cut by 8 bases, the J end by 5 bases, with 12 bases between. Germline V lookup: CDR1 SGHVT, CDR2 SQSDAQ. The CDR3 contains 13 residues. This CDR3 is CASDWGTTGELFF. CDR3 DNA: TGTGCCAGCGATTGGGGAACGACCGGGGAGCTGTTTTTT.

This clonotype has only a few counts. This may be a read error: a much more frequent sequence differs by one nucleotide. The genes are TRBV9 and TRBJ1-1; a possible D gene is TRBD1 (5 bases). This CDR3 has 14 residues. Trimming removed 6 bases from V and 4 bases from J, with 16 bases in between. Germline V CDR1 and CDR2: SGDLS, YYNGEE. In DNA form, the CDR3 reads TGTGCCAGCACCGCCGGGACTTCGAGCACTGAAGCTTTCTTT. It translates to CASTAGTSSTEAFF.

The V gene is TRBV9, the J gene TRBJ2-7; D may be TRBD1 or TRBD2 (5 bases each). Deletions cut 0 bases from V and 7 bases from J, with 14 bases between. The CDR3 has 14 amino acids. The germline CDR1 and CDR2 sequences are SGDLS and YYNGEE. Written as DNA, the CDR3 is TGTGCCAGCAGCGTAGATGGTGTGAGGGGTGAGCAGTACTTC. This translates into CASSVDGVRGEQYF.

At least ten counts were recorded for this clonotype. The chain combines TRBV19 with TRBJ2-2; D not resolved. V gave up 4 bases and J gave up 0 bases, with 6 bases separating them. This CDR3 spans 14 amino acids. The V gene's germline CDR1 is LNHDA and CDR2 SQIVND (reference sequence). The CDR3 spells CASSSLPNTGELFF. DNA for the CDR3: TGTGCCAGTAGTAGTCTACCGAACACCGGGGAGCTGTTTTTT.